Listed below are T cell receptor beta chains from one sample, sequenced in a study of blood T cell repertoires in COVID-19. The table came from immunoSEQ multiplex PCR; TCRdb's copy has only in-frame clones and leaves some out. Of over 200,000 clones in the sample, 75% to 90% were seen once. What was sequenced was peripheral blood. Receptor source: a human donor in a cohort sampled during active COVID-19. CDR3s include the opening cysteine and the closing phenylalanine or tryptophan. A D gene is named only where the DNA matches it firmly. Part of the rows lack a size; the others show once, few, many or a class for expanded clones.

v_gene,j_gene,abundance,d_gene,CDR3nt,CDR3aa
TRBV7-9,TRBJ1-1,once,TRBD1,TGTGCCAGCGCCAACTGGGACAGGAACACTGAAGCTTTCTTT,CASANWDRNTEAFF
TRBV6-1,TRBJ2-7,.,.,TGTGCCAGCAGTGAAATGGGCTCAAGCTCCTACGAGCAGTACTTC,CASSEMGSSSYEQYF
TRBV5-6,TRBJ1-5,.,TRBD1,TGTGCCAGCAGCTTGGCCGTAGGGGGCAACAATCAGCCCCAGCATTTT,CASSLAVGGNNQPQHF
TRBV10-2,TRBJ2-5,.,TRBD1,TGCGCCAGCAGTCCAGGGGGCCGGCAAGAGACCCAGTACTTC,CASSPGGRQETQYF
TRBV4-3,TRBJ2-7,.,TRBD2,TGCGCCAGCAGCCAGTGGTCCGGGAGGGCCTACGAGCAGTACTTC,CASSQWSGRAYEQYF
TRBV7-2,TRBJ1-3,.,TRBD1,TGTGCCAGCAGCTTAGTGGGGGACAGCTCTGGAAACACCATATATTTT,CASSLVGDSSGNTIYF
TRBV29-1,TRBJ2-5,.,TRBD1,TGCAGCGTTTTGGGACAGCAAGAGACCCAGTACTTC,CSVLGQQETQYF
TRBV9,TRBJ2-1,.,TRBD2,TGTGCCAGCAGCGCGGGACTAGTGGGGGGCAATGAGCAGTTCTTC,CASSAGLVGGNEQFF
TRBV11-2,TRBJ2-7,few,TRBD1,TGTGCCAGCAGCCCGGGGACAGGGGGCCCTTACGAGCAGTACTTC,CASSPGTGGPYEQYF
TRBV9,TRBJ2-3,once,TRBD2,TGTGCCAGCAGCGCCCGGACTAGCGGTTACACAGATACGCAGTATTTT,CASSARTSGYTDTQYF
TRBV5-6,TRBJ1-1,.,TRBD1,TGTGCCAGCAGCTGGGGGACAGCTGAAGCTTTCTTT,CASSWGTAEAFF
TRBV20-1,TRBJ2-5,.,TRBD2,TGCAGTGCTAGTGGGCTAGCGGGAGCCCAAGAGACCCAGTACTTC,CSASGLAGAQETQYF
TRBV30,TRBJ1-5,.,TRBD1,TGTGCCTGGAGTGTGGGACAGATTAATCAGCCCCAGCATTTT,CAWSVGQINQPQHF
TRBV6-5,TRBJ2-4,.,TRBD2,TGTGCCAGCAGTCTCCTAGCGGGAGTAAGAGGACGTCAGTACTTC,CASSLLAGVRGRQYF
TRBV11-2,TRBJ2-7,.,TRBD1,TGTGCCAGCAGCAGAGACAGGGGATCCTACGAGCAGTACTTC,CASSRDRGSYEQYF
TRBV5-6,TRBJ2-6,.,.,TGTGCCAGCAGCTTAATAGGACAGTCCTCTGGGGCCAACGTCCTGACTTTC,CASSLIGQSSGANVLTF
TRBV4-1,TRBJ1-1,once,TRBD1,TGCGCCAGCAGCCTTAGGACAGGGAGCACTGAAGCTTTCTTT,CASSLRTGSTEAFF
TRBV10-3,TRBJ1-5,few,.,TGTGCCATCAGTGATCTAGGGAGTGAGCCCCAGCATTTT,CAISDLGSEPQHF
TRBV28,TRBJ1-4,few,.,TGTGCCAGCAGGGGTGGTAGGGGCACTAATGAAAAACTGTTTTTT,CASRGGRGTNEKLFF
TRBV28,TRBJ1-4,.,.,TGTGCCAGCAGTGAGGACAGAACTAATGAAAAACTGTTTTTT,CASSEDRTNEKLFF
TRBV7-9,TRBJ1-2,.,TRBD1,TGTGCCAGCAGCTTAGAAGTTGGGACAGGGGGAAAGGGCTACACCTTC,CASSLEVGTGGKGYTF
TRBV27,TRBJ2-7,few,TRBD1,TGTGCCAGCAGTTTATCGATGCAGGGGGCTGGCAACGAGCAGTACTTC,CASSLSMQGAGNEQYF
TRBV6-5,TRBJ1-1,few,.,TGTGCCAGCAGTTACGCAGGGATCACTGAAGCTTTCTTT,CASSYAGITEAFF
TRBV2,TRBJ2-1,.,.,TGTGCCAGCAGTCCTCCGGGAAACTACAATGAGCAGTTCTTC,CASSPPGNYNEQFF
TRBV3-1/TRBV3-2,TRBJ1-3,.,.,TGTGCCAGCAGCCAAGGCGGAAGCTCTGGAAACACCATATATTTT,CASSQGGSSGNTIYF